There are a few counts of the clone carrying this T cell receptor beta chain. Its specificity is not known. Second-dose timings of about 4 or about 12 weeks were pooled. This sample stems from a study of T cell responses to AZD1222 COVID-19 vaccine. Overall study results and limits: When two AZD1222 doses had been given, Spike-specific TCR breadth and depth rose. Donors were mostly white British, more females; clonal diversity possibly underestimated. The CD4 TCRs associated with vaccination extended across spike and predominated at 160-218 and 743-854.

J gave up 5 bases and V 4 bases, and 7 bases lay outside the gene matches. The CDR3 length is 14 residues. Per the germline V gene, CDR1 is SGHRS and CDR2 is YFSETQ. Method: immunoSEQ multiplex PCR; TCRdb's copy keeps in-frame clones and lacks some. The sample has around 20,000 clones; more than 80% are singletons. Sample: peripheral blood, taken 28 days after the second AZD1222 dose. The chain carries TRBV5-1 and TRBJ2-7; 9 bases fit TRBD1. The origin of this receptor is an adult who received the AZD1222 COVID-19 vaccine. CDR3 DNA: TGCGCCAGCAGCCGGGGACAGGGCCTAGACGAGCAGTACTTC. The encoded protein is CASSRGQGLDEQYF.